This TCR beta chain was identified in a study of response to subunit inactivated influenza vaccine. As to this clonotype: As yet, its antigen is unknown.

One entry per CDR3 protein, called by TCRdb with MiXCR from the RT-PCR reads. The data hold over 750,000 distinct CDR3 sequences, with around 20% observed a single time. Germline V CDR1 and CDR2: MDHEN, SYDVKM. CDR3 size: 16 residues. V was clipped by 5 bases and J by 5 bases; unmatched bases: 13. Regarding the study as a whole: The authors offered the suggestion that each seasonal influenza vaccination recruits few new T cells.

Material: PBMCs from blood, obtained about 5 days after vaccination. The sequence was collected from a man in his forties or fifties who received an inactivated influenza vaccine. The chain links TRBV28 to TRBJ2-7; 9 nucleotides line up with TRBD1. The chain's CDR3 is CASSRITGGDWDEQYF. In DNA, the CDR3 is TGTGCCAGCAGTCGGATAACAGGGGGCGATTGGGACGAGCAGTACTTC.